This T cell receptor beta chain is drawn from a study of control samples from healthy donors and cancer patients. Germline values: CDR1 SGHNT, CDR2 YENEEA. The V end was cut by 4 bases, the J end by 8 bases, with 14 bases between. The CDR3 contains 13 residues. This table comes from immunoSEQ multiplex PCR, and its TCRdb copy is limited to in-frame clones, with some not included. The sample includes 350,000 to 450,000 clones, over 75% of them seen just once. The receptor was isolated from a man aged 35 to 55 with head and neck cancer. The chain has TRBV11-3 and TRBJ1-1; a weak D match, TRBD1 (6 bases). Source material: PBMCs. The CDR3 nucleotides read TGTGCCAGCAGCTCCCAGGGGCCGGCAGAAGCTTTCTTT. As protein: CASSSQGPAEAFF.